The clone carrying this TCR beta chain has a count of ten or more. Its specificity is unknown. V was shortened by 4 bases and J by 6 bases, with 15 bases between the two germline ends. The CDR3 length is 14 residues. This sample was taken from a study of CD8 T cells in ankylosing spondylitis. Broader study findings: Prior work had noted some motif variants in reactive arthritis blood and synovial fluid. Characteristic, it appeared, of ankylosing spondylitis blood was a TCR beta motif of roughly eight highly homologous variants.

TCRdb reprocessed the 5' RACE reads with MiXCR, giving one entry per CDR3 protein. The sample lists 200,000 to 250,000 distinct CDR3 sequences; about 7% were seen once. The source material was blood, either unsorted or a sorted T cell fraction (not recorded which). The chain has TRBV12-3 or TRBV12-4 and TRBJ1-2; weak D call: TRBD1 (5 bases). This receptor was identified in a male donor with ankylosing spondylitis. This CDR3 is CASSSGLPEDGYTF. As DNA, the CDR3 is TGTGCCAGCAGTTCGGGACTCCCGGAAGATGGCTACACCTTC.